The next 20 T cell receptor beta chains were all read from a single sample in a study of T cells after somatic rescue of genetic block. Assay: immunoSEQ multiplex PCR; the TCRdb copy retains only in-frame clones and omits some. Of 110,000 or so clones in the sample, 75% to 95% are singletons; the top ten hold less than 1.5%. Sequencing used peripheral blood mononuclear cells (PBMCs). Receptors were obtained from a woman aged 18-30 years.

The chain joins TRBV7-2 to TRBJ1-2, with no clear D. This CDR3 is built from 13 residues. Trimming stripped 5 bases from V and 5 bases from J, with 12 bases between. The germline V gene encodes CDR1 SGHTA and CDR2 FQGNSA. This chain's CDR3 is CASSPDGSYGYTF. The CDR3 DNA follows: TGTGCCAGCAGCCCCGACGGTTCGTATGGCTACACCTTC.

The rearrangement links TRBV30 to TRBJ2-7; no reliable D call. The CDR3 is 13 amino acids. V dropped 2 bases and J dropped 0 bases, with 8 bases sitting between them. The V gene's germline CDR1 is GTSNPN and CDR2 SVGIG (reference sequence). The CDR3 spells CAWSIRFSYEQYF. CDR3 sequence (DNA): TGTGCCTGGAGTATTAGGTTCTCCTACGAGCAGTACTTC.

The rearrangement uses TRBV5-1 and TRBJ2-1, with TRBD2 matching over 8 bases. Germline trimming cut 4 bases from V and 5 bases from J; bases unmatched to any gene: 8. The CDR3 sequence is 15 residues long. Per the germline V gene, CDR1 is SGHRS and CDR2 is YFSETQ. The CDR3 loop reads CASSPLGTRHNEQFF. The CDR3, as DNA: TGCGCCAGCAGCCCATTAGGGACTAGACACAATGAGCAGTTCTTC. The whole variable domain, remainder taken from reference TRBV5-1 and TRBJ2-1, is KAGVTQTPRYLIKTRGQQVTLSCSPISGHRSVSWYQQTPGQGLQFLFEYFSETQRNKGNFPGRFSGRQFSNSRSEMNVSTLELGDSALYLCASSPLGTRHNEQFFGPGTRLTVL.

The V call is TRBV28, the J call TRBJ2-7; D is unclear. Germline CDR1 and CDR2: MDHEN and SYDVKM. The CDR3 covers 14 residues. V lost 7 bases to trimming and J lost 0 bases, with 13 bases between them. The CDR3 loop is CASTVDAISYEQYF. In nucleotides, the CDR3 is TGTGCCAGCACTGTAGATGCAATCTCCTACGAGCAGTACTTC.

The V gene is TRBV4-1, the J gene TRBJ1-1; D uncertain. Per the germline V gene, CDR1 is MGHRA and CDR2 is YSYEKL. The CDR3 is 14 residues long. V lost 4 bases and J 6 bases, leaving 15 bases between the germline ends. Here the CDR3 reads CASSRLGITAEAFF. The CDR3 DNA reads TGCGCCAGCAGCCGCCTCGGGATTACGGCTGAAGCTTTCTTT.

The chain couples TRBV7-2 to TRBJ1-5; possible D gene TRBD1, 6 bases. V was shortened by 5 bases and J by 4 bases, with 21 bases between the two germline ends. The CDR3 is 17 amino acids. The germline gives CDR1 SGHTA, CDR2 FQGNSA. CDR3 residues: CASSLPARGGANQPQHF. CDR3 nucleotide sequence: TGTGCCAGCAGCCTCCCCGCGAGGGGGGGAGCGAATCAGCCCCAGCATTTT.

V usage is TRBV5-1 and J usage is TRBJ1-6; TRBD1 aligns across 11 bases. The CDR3 is made up of 18 amino acids. V lost 4 bases, J lost 4 bases, and 10 bases stayed unmatched. Germline-derived CDR1 and CDR2 are SGHRS and YFSETQ. The CDR3 DNA follows: TGCGCCAGCAGCGGACCACCTGGACAGGGGGCTTATAATTCACCCCTCCACTTT. Residues: CASSGPPGQGAYNSPLHF.

This sequence joins TRBV27 and TRBJ1-1; D possibly corresponds to TRBD1 (5 bases). Germline loops: CDR1 MNHEY, CDR2 SMNVEV (reference sequence). V was shortened by 5 bases and J by 3 bases, with 13 bases between the two germline ends. This CDR3 has 14 residues. The CDR3 region is CASSLRDGYTEAFF. Written as DNA, the CDR3 is TGTGCCAGCAGTCTCCGGGACGGATACACTGAAGCTTTCTTT.

J is TRBJ1-3 and V is TRBV7-2; D not certain. The CDR3 loop spans 13 amino acids. Germline values: CDR1 SGHTA, CDR2 FQGNSA. V lost 5 bases to trimming and J lost 7 bases, with 12 bases between them. CDR3 DNA sequence: TGTGCCAGCAGCGCAACTTGGGTCAACACCATATATTTT. Encoded protein: CASSATWVNTIYF.

This sequence joins TRBV5-4 and TRBJ2-6; a possible D gene is TRBD2 (6 bases). The V gene lost 1 base and the J gene lost 1 base, with 9 bases spanning the gap. Germline values: CDR1 SGHNT, CDR2 YYREEE (reference sequence). This CDR3 spans 16 amino acids. Written as DNA, the CDR3 is TGTGCCAGCAGCTTGAATGGGAGGTCTGGGGCCAACGTCCTGACTTTC. Translation gives CASSLNGRSGANVLTF.

The gene calls are TRBV4-2 and TRBJ2-3; 7 positions agree with TRBD2. V trimming: 4 bases; J trimming: 5 bases; junction bases outside the gene matches: 12. CDR3 size: 16 residues. Germline lookup yields CDR1 LGHNA and CDR2 YNFKEQ. CDR3 amino acids: CASSPDGLGNRDTQYF. CDR3 DNA sequence: TGTGCCAGCAGCCCAGATGGACTAGGAAACCGAGATACGCAGTATTTT.

The chain carries TRBV5-8 and TRBJ2-5; TRBD1 aligns across 8 bases. Germline CDR1 SGHTS, CDR2 YDEGEE. CDR3 length: 13 amino acids. V gave up 4 bases and J gave up 5 bases; unmatched junction bases: 4. The CDR3 protein is CASSGRGRETQYF. CDR3 nucleotides: TGTGCCAGCAGCGGCAGGGGGCGGGAGACCCAGTACTTC.

This rearrangement joins TRBV7-3 to TRBJ2-3; perhaps TRBD2 as D (5 bases). The CDR3 has 12 amino acids. Germline-derived CDR1 and CDR2 are SGHTA and FQGTGA. The V end lost 2 bases, the J end lost 6 bases, and 6 bases lay between the germline ends. The CDR3 nucleotides are TGTGCCAGCAGCTTACCGGGGGATACGCAGTATTTT. It is translated as CASSLPGDTQYF.

V and J are TRBV10-3 and TRBJ2-7; D gene uncertain. The CDR3 loop spans 13 amino acids. V lost 5 bases and J 2 bases, leaving 10 bases between the germline ends. Germline V gives CDR1 ENHRY, CDR2 SYGVKD. CDR3 DNA sequence: TGTGCCATCAGTCCCGCGCGGCCCTACGAGCAGTACTTC. Its protein product is CAISPARPYEQYF.

The chain is built from TRBV11-2 and TRBJ2-5; the match to TRBD2 covers 9 bases. J was trimmed by 3 bases and V by 1 base; bases with no gene match: 6. CDR3 length: 16 residues. Germline CDR1 reads SGHAT; CDR2 reads FQNNGV. CDR3 loop: CASSLAAAGGEETQYF. DNA of the CDR3: TGTGCCAGCAGCTTAGCGGCAGCGGGGGGAGAAGAGACCCAGTACTTC. The whole variable domain, filled in from reference TRBV11-2 and TRBJ2-5, reads EAGVAQSPRYKIIEKRQSVAFWCNPISGHATLYWYQQILGQGPKLLIQFQNNGVVDDSQLPKDRFSAERLKGVDSTLKIQPAKLEDSAVYLCASSLAAAGGEETQYFGPGTRLLVL.

The rearrangement uses TRBV23-1 and TRBJ2-1; 7 bases match TRBD1. TRBV23-1 is identified as an open reading frame with a role that is uncertain. The CDR3 runs 20 residues. Trimming at V came to 0 bases and at J to 0 bases, leaving 14 bases not matched to a gene. The CDR3: CASSQSRGQPNLDSYNEQFF. In nucleotides, the CDR3 is TGCGCCAGCAGTCAATCGAGGGGACAGCCCAACTTGGACTCCTACAATGAGCAGTTCTTC.

The rearrangement joins TRBV19 to TRBJ2-5; 7 bases match TRBD2. There are 13 residues in the CDR3. Trimming cost V 6 bases and J 2 bases; bases outside gene matches: 3. CDR1 is LNHDA and CDR2 is SQIVND in the germline V gene (reference sequence). CDR3 amino acids: CASSLGLQETQYF. In nucleotides, the CDR3 is TGTGCCAGTAGCCTGGGACTACAAGAGACCCAGTACTTC.

This sequence joins TRBV4-1 and TRBJ1-2; a weak D match, TRBD1 (6 bases). From germline, CDR1 is MGHRA and CDR2 YSYEKL. The CDR3 is 14 amino acids. V lost 0 bases and J lost 2, with 7 bases in between. CDR3 loop: CASSQDTGNYGYTF. The CDR3 region has the DNA TGCGCCAGCAGCCAAGACACAGGGAACTATGGCTACACCTTC.

This chain connects TRBV30 to TRBJ2-5; 8 bases match TRBD2. Germline V gene data show CDR1 as GTSNPN and CDR2 as SVGIG (reference sequence). This CDR3 has 14 amino acids. V lost 2 bases and J lost 2; bases outside the gene matches: 4. The CDR3 is CAWSWPGGQETQYF. CDR3 nucleotides: TGTGCCTGGAGTTGGCCGGGGGGGCAAGAGACCCAGTACTTC.

The genes are TRBV4-1 and TRBJ1-2, with TRBD1 matching 10 bases. The CDR3 consists of 11 residues. V shed 5 bases and J 14 bases; nucleotides not matched to a gene: 5. Germline V gene lookup returns CDR1 MGHRA and CDR2 YSYEKL. For the CDR3, the DNA is TGCGCCAGCAGCGGACAGGGGGATAGGACCTTC. As protein: CASSGQGDRTF.